These 16 T cell receptor beta chains share one sample of origin, sequenced in a study of siplizumab effects on memory and regulatory T cells. Produced via immunoSEQ multiplex PCR; TCRdb's table is partial and in-frame only. The repertoire holds some 100,000 clones, with 75% to 95% as singletons. Sequences were obtained from CD4+ T cells sorted from blood. These receptors all stem from a human donor in good health. Some clones in this sample may be carry-over from other donors' samples.

The chain is built from TRBV9 and TRBJ2-3, with D unresolved. CDR1 and CDR2 from the germline V gene are SGDLS and YYNGEE. V was trimmed by 5 bases and J by 1 base, leaving 11 bases between them. The CDR3 is 14 amino acids. CDR3 bases: TGTGCCAGCAGTGGGTCCCGTCGCACAGATACGCAGTATTTT. This sequence encodes CASSGSRRTDTQYF. The full variable domain, rest sourced from reference TRBV9 and TRBJ2-3, is DSGVTQTPKHLITATGQRVTLRCSPRSGDLSVYWYQQSLDQGLQFLIQYYNGEERAKGNILERFSAQQFPDLHSELNLSSLELGDSALYFCASSGSRRTDTQYFGPGTRLTVL.

This sequence joins TRBV6-6 and TRBJ1-1; 7 bases are shared with TRBD1. Trimming took 4 bases from V and 0 from J; bases not matched to a gene: 5. The CDR3 extends over 15 amino acids. The germline CDR1 and CDR2 sequences are MNHNY and SVGAGI (reference sequence). For the CDR3, the DNA is TGTGCCAGCAGTTCAGGGGGTAGCGTGAACACTGAAGCTTTCTTT. This codes for CASSSGGSVNTEAFF.

The rearrangement links TRBV28 to TRBJ2-7, with D unclear. The CDR3 sequence is 13 residues long. Germline assignment: CDR1 MDHEN and CDR2 SYDVKM. The V end lost 10 bases, the J end lost 2 bases, and 15 bases lay between the germline ends. The CDR3 sequence: CATGESPTYEQYF. The DNA for the CDR3 is TGTGCCACCGGTGAGTCACCGACCTACGAGCAGTACTTC.

The chain employs TRBV29-1 and TRBJ2-7; 16 nucleotides line up with TRBD2. The CDR3 extends over 14 amino acids. Germline V gene data show CDR1 as SQVTM and CDR2 as ANQGSEA. V trimming: 4 bases; J trimming: 7 bases; junction bases outside the gene matches: 4. CDR3 amino acids: CSVGTGLAGGEQYF. In DNA form, the CDR3 reads TGCAGCGTTGGGACGGGACTAGCGGGAGGGGAGCAGTACTTC.

The CDR3 DNA follows: TGTGCCAGCAGTCCCTCGGGACAGATGAACACTGAAGCTTTCTTT. Amino acids: CASSPSGQMNTEAFF. The chain employs TRBV27 and TRBJ1-1; 7 positions agree with TRBD1. Germline loops: CDR1 MNHEY, CDR2 SMNVEV (reference sequence). The CDR3 sequence is 15 residues long. J was trimmed by 0 bases and V by 5 bases; bases with no gene match: 6.

The J gene is TRBJ2-3, the V gene TRBV6-8; 13 nucleotides line up with TRBD2. The CDR3 length is 17 residues. The J segment lost 5 bases and the V segment lost 2 bases, leaving 7 bases of the junction unmatched. The germline CDR1 and CDR2 sequences are MNHGY and SAAAGT. CDR3 region: CASSYPILAGGGDTQYF. CDR3 DNA sequence: TGTGCCAGCAGTTACCCTATACTAGCGGGAGGGGGAGATACGCAGTATTTT.

V is TRBV4-1 and J is TRBJ1-1; possibly TRBD1 for D (5 bases). The CDR3 is 15 amino acids. Trimming left V 2 bases short and J 5 bases short, with 15 bases between. Germline CDR1 reads MGHRA; CDR2 reads YSYEKL. This chain's CDR3 is CASSQPGRVGTEAFF. CDR3 nucleotides: TGCGCCAGCAGCCAACCAGGGAGAGTGGGTACTGAAGCTTTCTTT.

This chain links TRBV18 with TRBJ2-3; TRBD2 agrees at 10 bases. V was pared by 6 bases and J by 1 base, with 4 bases of the junction left unmatched. In germline, CDR1 is KGHSH, CDR2 LQKENI. This CDR3 has 15 amino acids. DNA of the CDR3: TGTGCCAGCTCCCTCGGGACTAGCGGCACAGATACGCAGTATTTT. Amino acids: CASSLGTSGTDTQYF.

This clone appeared a single time. The chain joins TRBV9 to TRBJ1-5; possibly TRBD1 for D (6 bases). The CDR3 contains 15 residues. Trimming pared 5 bases from V and 1 base from J, leaving 13 bases between. Germline CDR1 is SGDLS and CDR2 is YYNGEE. The chain's CDR3 is CASSRQGQSNQPQHF. Here the CDR3 DNA reads TGTGCCAGCAGTCGGCAGGGGCAAAGCAATCAGCCCCAGCATTTT.

The chain links TRBV9 to TRBJ2-3; D unresolved. The CDR3 totals 13 residues. Germline loops: CDR1 SGDLS, CDR2 YYNGEE. Deletions cut 5 bases from V and 2 bases from J, with 9 bases between. CDR3 DNA: TGTGCCAGCAGTTCTTTCAACACAGATACGCAGTATTTT. It encodes CASSSFNTDTQYF.

This clone is a singleton in its sample. V is TRBV6-6 and J is TRBJ1-1; no clear D. V shed 4 bases and J shed 10 bases, with 10 bases lying between them. Per germline, CDR1 MNHNY and CDR2 SVGAGI (reference sequence). The CDR3 covers 11 residues. CDR3 protein: CASSWDTSAFF. The CDR3 bases are TGTGCCAGCAGTTGGGATACATCAGCTTTCTTT.

J is TRBJ1-3 and V is TRBV7-2; D is uncertain. This CDR3 region has 14 residues. Trimming removed 3 bases from V and 9 bases from J, with 15 bases in between. The germline V gene encodes CDR1 SGHTA and CDR2 FQGNSA. CDR3 protein: CASSFSDKSGTIYF. Here the CDR3 DNA reads TGTGCCAGCAGCTTTTCCGACAAATCTGGCACCATATATTTT.

This chain links TRBV6-5 with TRBJ1-2, with D hard to call. Germline-derived CDR1 and CDR2 are MNHEY and SVGAGI. The CDR3 sequence is 13 residues long. Trimming took off 3 bases at V and 2 bases at J, with 7 bases between the two ends. The CDR3 region is CASSYQGNYGYTF. DNA for the CDR3: TGTGCCAGCAGTTATCAAGGAAACTATGGCTACACCTTC.

J is TRBJ1-5 and V is TRBV6-5, with 8 bases that match TRBD1. The CDR3 has 15 residues. Germline-derived CDR1 and CDR2 are MNHEY and SVGAGI. V shed 6 bases, J shed 4 bases, and the junction held 8 bases outside the gene matches. Here the CDR3 reads CASRPGQATNQPQHF. The CDR3, as DNA: TGTGCCAGCAGGCCGGGACAGGCGACGAATCAGCCCCAGCATTTT.

The chain has TRBV7-3 and TRBJ1-1; D not certain. The CDR3 length is 13 residues. V lost 4 bases to trimming and J lost 8 bases, with 14 bases between them. Germline loops: CDR1 SGHTA, CDR2 FQGTGA. The CDR3, as DNA: TGTGCCAGCAGCTCCCACTCCGAGGCGGAAGCTTTCTTT. Translating it yields CASSSHSEAEAFF.

The chain employs TRBV27 and TRBJ1-2; 7 positions agree with TRBD1. Germline-derived CDR1 and CDR2 are MNHEY and SMNVEV (reference sequence). CDR3 length equals 12 residues. The trim removed 8 bases at V and 1 base at J, leaving 1 base unmatched. The CDR3 region is CASRQGNYGYTF. The DNA of the CDR3 is TGTGCCAGCCGACAGGGTAACTATGGCTACACCTTC.